Listed here are 19 T cell receptor beta chains from one sample, sequenced in a study of Graves' ophthalmopathy and Graves' hyperthyroidism. TCR beta CDR3 regions were amplified from RNA transcripts. Investigators did first-round RT-PCR with HTBI primers, then second-round multiplex PCR. A single record per CDR3 protein comes from TCRdb applying MiXCR to the multiplex PCR reads. The table lists approximately 50,000 distinct CDR3 sequences, roughly 52% of them singletons, with about 25% in the top ten. What was sequenced was peripheral blood. These receptor sequences come from an adult man with Graves' ophthalmopathy.

This clonotype is labeled as medium-sized. This chain connects TRBV20-1 to TRBJ1-6; 10 bases match TRBD1. CDR1 is DFQATT, CDR2 SNEGSKA, per germline (reference sequence). CDR3 size: 14 residues. V lost 3 bases and J lost 10; bases outside the gene matches: 6. The CDR3 DNA is TGCAGTGCTAGGGGACAGGGGATAAGATCACCCCTCCACTTT. It encodes CSARGQGIRSPLHF.

This clonotype was counted between two and nine times. The chain employs TRBV7-9 and TRBJ1-2; the D is unclear. The length of the CDR3 is 12 residues. CDR1 and CDR2 from the germline V gene are SEHNR and FQNEAQ (reference sequence). Trimming took off 2 bases at V and 8 bases at J, with 9 bases between the two ends. The CDR3 spells CASSLMSDGYTF. CDR3 nucleotides: TGTGCCAGCAGCTTAATGAGTGACGGCTACACCTTC. Full variable domain (missing parts from reference TRBV7-9 and TRBJ1-2): DTGVSQNPRHKITKRGQNVTFRCDPISEHNRLYWYRQTLGQGPEFLTYFQNEAQLEKSRLLSDRFSAERPKGSFSTLEIQRTEQGDSAMYLCASSLMSDGYTFGSGTRLTVV.

Regarding this clonotype: This may arise from a read error, as a much more abundant clone is one base away. The chain links TRBV5-8 to TRBJ1-1, with a weak D call TRBD1 (6 bases). CDR3 length: 15 amino acids. The germline gives CDR1 SGHTS, CDR2 YDEGEE. V was pared by 1 base and J by 3 bases, with 13 bases between. The CDR3 reads CASSLKGVLDTEAFF. The CDR3, as DNA: TGTGCCAGCAGCTTGAAGGGGGTTCTTGACACTGAAGCTTTCTTT.

V usage is TRBV20-1 and J usage is TRBJ2-7; 10 positions match TRBD2. Germline CDR1 is DFQATT and CDR2 is SNEGSKA (reference sequence). With 5 bases clipped from V and 5 bases from J, the junction kept 9 bases outside the gene matches. The CDR3 is 14 amino acids. The CDR3 DNA reads as TGCAGTGCTGACCCGGGACTAGCGAGCCACGAGCAGTACTTC. This gives the protein CSADPGLASHEQYF.

J is TRBJ1-1 and V is TRBV5-6; 7 nucleotides agree with TRBD1. With V trimmed by 7 bases and J by 6 bases, 12 bases remained unmatched. Germline CDR1 is SGHDT and CDR2 is YYEEEE. The CDR3 totals 14 residues. CDR3 coding DNA: TGTGCCAGCGGCATGGTTCTAGGGGGCCCTGAAGCTTTCTTT. Translating it yields CASGMVLGGPEAFF.

This clonotype was recorded many times. This rearrangement joins TRBV6-4 to TRBJ2-7; D is perhaps TRBD1 (5 bases). The CDR3 runs to 14 residues. The V end lost 3 bases, the J end lost 0 bases, and 9 bases lay between the germline ends. In germline, CDR1 is MRHNA, CDR2 SNTAGT. The CDR3 spells CASSETASSYEQYF. The CDR3 DNA reads TGTGCCAGCAGTGAGACAGCCAGCTCCTACGAGCAGTACTTC.

This clonotype was found many times. J is TRBJ2-5 and V is TRBV7-9; D remains ambiguous. CDR1 and CDR2 from the germline V gene are SEHNR and FQNEAQ (reference sequence). The CDR3 loop spans 13 amino acids. V lost 2 bases and J 6 bases, leaving 10 bases between the germline ends. In DNA form, the CDR3 reads TGTGCCAGCAGCTTAACCCAGTTCCAGACCCAGTACTTC. Residues: CASSLTQFQTQYF.

The V call is TRBV11-2, the J call TRBJ1-5; no reliable D call. Looked up from germline, CDR1 is SGHAT and CDR2 is FQNNGV. The CDR3 consists of 14 residues. Trimming took 1 base from V and 4 from J, leaving 8 bases between them. The CDR3 spells CASSLGGDNQPQHF. The CDR3, as DNA: TGTGCCAGCAGCTTAGGAGGCGATAATCAGCCCCAGCATTTT.

Note on this clonotype: The CDR3 does not close with the conserved phenylalanine or tryptophan, likely indicating a read error. The rearrangement links TRBV19 to TRBJ1-2; D uncertain. This CDR3 comprises 14 residues. Germline V gene data show CDR1 as LNHDA and CDR2 as SQIVND (reference sequence). V was cut by 3 bases and J by 4 bases, with 12 bases left in between. Written as DNA, the CDR3 is TGTGCCAGTAGTATCGGCAGAATCCTCTATGGCTACACCCTC. It encodes CASSIGRILYGYTL.

This sequence joins TRBV7-2 and TRBJ1-5; a possible D gene is TRBD1 (5 bases). V dropped 5 bases and J dropped 5 bases, with 13 bases sitting between them. The CDR3 has 14 residues. Germline V gene data show CDR1 as SGHTA and CDR2 as FQGNSA. This CDR3 reads CASSAQGGDQPQHF. The DNA of the CDR3 is TGTGCCAGCAGCGCCCAGGGTGGGGATCAGCCCCAGCATTTT.

Points on this clonotype: The junction differs from germline at one of its ends, possibly a read error. The V call is TRBV9, the J call TRBJ2-2; D may match TRBD1 or TRBD2 (5 bases each). The CDR3 contains 13 residues. Germline V CDR1 and CDR2: SGDLS, YYNGEE. Here the CDR3 reads CASSDGGPGEPFF. CDR3 sequence (DNA): TGTGCCAGCAGCGATGGGGGACCCGGGGAGCCGTTTTTT.

In this sample, this clonotype turned up many times. CDR3 amino acids: CASSPGGGPTDTQYF. The CDR3 DNA follows: TGTGCCAGCAGCCCGGGGGGGGGCCCCACAGATACGCAGTATTTT. The rearrangement joins TRBV5-8 to TRBJ2-3, with 8 bases identical to TRBD2. This CDR3 has 15 amino acids. Germline V gene lookup returns CDR1 SGHTS and CDR2 YDEGEE. The J segment lost 2 bases and the V segment lost 4 bases, leaving 6 bases of the junction unmatched.

This clonotype occurred many times. The chain is built from TRBV20-1 and TRBJ2-7; 9 bases map to TRBD2. Per the germline V gene, CDR1 is DFQATT and CDR2 is SNEGSKA (reference sequence). The CDR3 sequence is 15 residues long. Germline trimming cut 2 bases from V and 1 base from J; bases unmatched to any gene: 6. The CDR3 loop is CSARRLAGLSYEQYF. The CDR3 DNA is TGCAGTGCTAGAAGGCTAGCGGGATTGTCCTACGAGCAGTACTTC.

Here the CDR3 reads CASNRGQQNIQYF. The DNA of the CDR3 is TGTGCCAGCAATAGGGGACAGCAAAACATTCAGTACTTC. The chain recombines TRBV2 with TRBJ2-4; TRBD1 matches 7 bases. Trimming at V came to 7 bases and at J to 5 bases, leaving 5 bases not matched to a gene. Germline V lookup: CDR1 SNHLY, CDR2 FYNNEI. CDR3 size: 13 residues.

The chain has TRBV20-1 and TRBJ2-7, with D perhaps TRBD2 (5 bases). Germline lookup yields CDR1 DFQATT and CDR2 SNEGSKA (reference sequence). Trimming left V 0 bases short and J 2 bases short, with 14 bases between. This CDR3 has 15 amino acids. The CDR3 nucleotides read TGCAGTGCTAGAGATCACGCGGGTGTTACCTACGAGCAGTACTTC. This translates into CSARDHAGVTYEQYF.

V and J are TRBV7-2 and TRBJ2-5; D not resolved. V lost 5 bases, J lost 5 bases, and 15 bases lay in between. CDR3 length: 14 amino acids. Germline V gives CDR1 SGHTA, CDR2 FQGNSA. DNA for the CDR3: TGTGCCAGCAGCCGGCCCGGTAACTTGGAGACCCAGTACTTC. Its translation: CASSRPGNLETQYF.

In this sample, this clonotype turned up once. Since a much larger clone is just one base distant, this may be a read error. V is TRBV7-4 and J is TRBJ2-1; 7 bases line up with TRBD2. Germline CDR1 SGHVT, CDR2 SQSDAQ. Trimming removed 5 bases from V and 6 bases from J; junction bases left unmatched: 10. CDR3 length: 15 residues. CDR3 amino acids: CASSQGILAINEQFF. The CDR3 coding sequence is TGTGCCAGCAGCCAAGGGATACTAGCGATCAATGAGCAGTTCTTC.

In this sample, this clonotype turned up many times. The J gene is TRBJ2-1, the V gene TRBV6-1; D not resolved. Germline V CDR1 and CDR2: MNHNS, SASEGT. This CDR3 region has 16 residues. Trimming shortened V by 6 bases and J by 1 base, and 16 bases separated the two germline ends. The CDR3 sequence is CASRVTIRLSYNEQFF. CDR3 DNA: TGTGCCAGCAGGGTAACAATCCGTTTATCCTACAATGAGCAGTTCTTC.

As concerns this clonotype: An end of the junction differs from the germline gene, which may be a read error. The rearrangement links TRBV29-1 to TRBJ2-1; 10 bases fit TRBD2. Germline V gene sequence: CDR1 SQVTM, CDR2 ANQGSEA. CDR3 length equals 16 residues. DNA of the CDR3: TGCAGCGTGGTATCCTTGACTAGCGGGTCCTACAATGAGCTGTTCTTC. Its protein is CSVVSLTSGSYNELFF.